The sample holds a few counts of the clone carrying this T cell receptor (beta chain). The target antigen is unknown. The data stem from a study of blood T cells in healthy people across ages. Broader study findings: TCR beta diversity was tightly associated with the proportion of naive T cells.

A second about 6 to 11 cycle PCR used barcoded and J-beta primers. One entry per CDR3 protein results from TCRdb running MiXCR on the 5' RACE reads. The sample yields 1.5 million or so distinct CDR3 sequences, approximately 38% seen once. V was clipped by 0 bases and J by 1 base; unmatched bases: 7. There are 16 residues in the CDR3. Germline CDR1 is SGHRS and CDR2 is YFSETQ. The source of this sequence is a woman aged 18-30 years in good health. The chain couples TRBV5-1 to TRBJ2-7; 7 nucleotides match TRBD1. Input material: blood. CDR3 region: CASSLGTGSLSYEQYF. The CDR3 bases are TGCGCCAGCAGCTTGGGGACAGGAAGTCTTTCCTACGAGCAGTACTTC.